The 2 T cell receptor beta chains below come from one sample, sequenced in a study of cytomegalovirus exposure and HLA in healthy donors. 60 Vbeta and 13 Jbeta primers were used in PCR. TCRdb keeps only in-frame clones here, not all; method: immunoSEQ multiplex PCR. The sample table sets out 91,000 or so clones. Sequences were obtained from PBMCs. The receptors were sampled from a woman in her 30s in good health and CMV-seronegative.

The CDR3 DNA follows: TGCAGCGTCTCCTACAATGAGCAGTTCTTC. This encodes CSVSYNEQFF. The chain uses TRBV20-1 and TRBJ2-1; D is undetermined. CDR3 length equals 10 residues. Looked up from germline, CDR1 is DFQATT and CDR2 is SNEGSKA (reference sequence).

The gene calls are TRBV9 and TRBJ1-1, with 7 positions matching TRBD1. The V gene end was trimmed by 0 bases and the J gene end by 5 bases; junction bases not matched to a gene: 10. This CDR3 spans 16 amino acids. CDR1 and CDR2 (germline): SGDLS, YYNGEE. In nucleotides, the CDR3 is TGTGCCAGCAGCGTAGCAAGGACAGGTGAAGTTACTGAAGCTTTCTTT. It codes for CASSVARTGEVTEAFF.